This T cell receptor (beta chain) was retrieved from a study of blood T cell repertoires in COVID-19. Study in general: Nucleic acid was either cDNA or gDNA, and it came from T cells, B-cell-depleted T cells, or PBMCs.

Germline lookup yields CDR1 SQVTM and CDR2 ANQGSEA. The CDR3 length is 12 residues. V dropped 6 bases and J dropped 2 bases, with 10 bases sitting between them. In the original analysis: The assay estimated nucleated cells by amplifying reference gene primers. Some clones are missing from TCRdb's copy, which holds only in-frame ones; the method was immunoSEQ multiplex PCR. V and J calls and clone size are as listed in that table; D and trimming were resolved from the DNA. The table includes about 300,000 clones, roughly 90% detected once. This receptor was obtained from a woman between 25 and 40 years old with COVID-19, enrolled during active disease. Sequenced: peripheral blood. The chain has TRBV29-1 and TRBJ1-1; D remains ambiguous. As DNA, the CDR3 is TGCAGCGTAACAGTGATTAACACTGAAGCTTTCTTT. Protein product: CSVTVINTEAFF.